The 18 T cell receptor beta chains reported below all come from one sample, sequenced in a study of shared clonotypes between healthy human individuals. Repertoires were generated with immunoSEQ multiplex PCR, while TCRdb's copy carries only in-frame clones and drops some. The repertoire holds more than 2,000,000 clones, with over 85% as singletons. Sequences were obtained from naive CD4+ T cells sorted from blood. The subset is: CD45RA+ positively selected. The receptors stem from a man in his late teens or twenties in good health.

About this clone itself: In the same sample, other DNA sequences code for this CDR3. The rearrangement joins TRBV5-1 to TRBJ2-1; possibly TRBD1 or TRBD2 for D (6 bases each). This CDR3 is 15 amino acids long. Trimming pared 3 bases from V and 1 base from J, leaving 11 bases between. Per the germline V gene, CDR1 is SGHRS and CDR2 is YFSETQ. CDR3 nucleotide sequence: TGCGCCAGCAGCTCGACAGGAGGGTCCTACAATGAGCAGTTCTTC. This gives the protein CASSSTGGSYNEQFF.

The J gene is TRBJ2-2, the V gene TRBV4-1; 7 bases are a match to TRBD2. This CDR3 has 16 residues. The germline V gene encodes CDR1 MGHRA and CDR2 YSYEKL. V gave up 0 bases and J gave up 3 bases; unmatched junction bases: 4. CDR3 nucleotides: TGCGCCAGCAGCCAAGAAGTACTAGCGTACACCGGGGAGCTGTTTTTT. Translating gives CASSQEVLAYTGELFF.

The CDR3 reads CASSRLPGGGGNTEAFF. The DNA for the CDR3 is TGTGCCAGCAGTCGACTACCAGGGGGCGGGGGTAACACTGAAGCTTTCTTT. The rearrangement joins TRBV11-2 to TRBJ1-1, with TRBD1 matching over 8 bases. Germline trimming cut 6 bases from V and 2 bases from J; bases unmatched to any gene: 14. The CDR3 length is 17 residues. Germline V CDR1 and CDR2: SGHAT, FQNNGV.

Concerning this clone itself: The sample contains more than one DNA sequence encoding this CDR3. This chain joins TRBV18 and TRBJ2-2; D remains unclear. Germline CDR1 is KGHSH and CDR2 is LQKENI. CDR3 length equals 12 residues. Trimming stripped 6 bases from V and 0 bases from J, with 2 bases between. The CDR3 DNA reads TGTGCCAGCTCTCCGAACACCGGGGAGCTGTTTTTT. It translates to CASSPNTGELFF.

This chain joins TRBV28 and TRBJ1-2; 9 nucleotides agree with TRBD1. Germline CDR1 is MDHEN and CDR2 is SYDVKM. The CDR3 consists of 15 residues. V lost 6 bases, J lost 6 bases, and 11 bases stayed unmatched. CDR3: CASSFPGQGLNGYTF. CDR3 nucleotides: TGTGCCAGCAGCTTCCCGGGACAGGGATTAAATGGCTACACCTTC.

The rearrangement links TRBV6-5 to TRBJ2-1, with 14 bases that match TRBD2. The CDR3 is 15 amino acids. With V trimmed by 6 bases and J by 8 bases, 6 bases remained unmatched. CDR1 is MNHEY and CDR2 is SVGAGI in the germline V gene. The CDR3 DNA sequence: TGTGCCAGCAGCCTGGGACTAGCGGGAGTTGATGAGCAGTTCTTC. Protein sequence: CASSLGLAGVDEQFF.

As to this clone: Other DNA sequences in the sample encode the same CDR3. V usage is TRBV9 and J usage is TRBJ1-1; no firm D call. V was cut by 3 bases and J by 0 bases, with 6 bases left in between. The germline V gene has CDR1 SGDLS and CDR2 YYNGEE. The CDR3 totals 13 residues. CDR3 amino acids: CASSARMNTEAFF. The CDR3 DNA follows: TGTGCCAGCAGCGCCAGAATGAACACTGAAGCTTTCTTT.

The chain links TRBV19 to TRBJ2-2; D is unresolved. Germline CDR1 reads LNHDA; CDR2 reads SQIVND (reference sequence). The CDR3 loop spans 16 amino acids. Trimming cost V 3 bases and J 6 bases, with 17 bases left between them. As DNA, the CDR3 is TGTGCCAGTAGTATTTCGACTTCTTGGTTTCCCGGGGAGCTGTTTTTT. This codes for CASSISTSWFPGELFF.

The chain links TRBV14 to TRBJ2-1; 9 nucleotides align to TRBD1. CDR3 size: 17 residues. Germline CDR1 reads SGHDN; CDR2 reads FVKESK. J gave up 1 base and V 1 base, and 5 bases lay outside the gene matches. The CDR3 spells CASSQGDRAVSYNEQFF. As DNA, the CDR3 is TGTGCCAGCAGCCAAGGGGACAGGGCCGTATCCTACAATGAGCAGTTCTTC.

A few counts support this clone. The chain combines TRBV28 with TRBJ1-4; TRBD1 is a possible D gene (6 bases). The V gene lost 5 bases and the J gene lost 0 bases, with 13 bases spanning the gap. CDR1 MDHEN and CDR2 SYDVKM come from the germline V gene. The CDR3 totals 16 residues. The CDR3 region is CASSARDISTNEKLFF. CDR3 bases: TGTGCCAGCAGTGCCCGGGACATCTCAACTAATGAAAAACTGTTTTTT.

This clone has only a few counts. Other nucleotide sequences in the sample specify the same CDR3. This sequence joins TRBV9 and TRBJ1-6; D uncertain. V was clipped by 0 bases and J by 0 bases, with 7 bases between them. There are 16 residues in the CDR3. Germline CDR1 reads SGDLS; CDR2 reads YYNGEE. In nucleotides, the CDR3 is TGTGCCAGCAGCGTAGGAGGGAGCTCCTATAATTCACCCCTCCACTTT. Protein: CASSVGGSSYNSPLHF.

The rearrangement uses TRBV6-6 and TRBJ2-7; TRBD2 matches at 8 bases. CDR1 is MNHNY, CDR2 SVGAGI, per germline (reference sequence). This CDR3 contains 16 residues. Germline trimming cut 3 bases from V and 4 bases from J; bases unmatched to any gene: 11. The CDR3 DNA is TGTGCCAGCAGTTATACGGGACTAGGGGGGAAATACGAGCAGTACTTC. Amino acids: CASSYTGLGGKYEQYF.

This rearrangement joins TRBV6-6 to TRBJ1-3; D remains unclear. V shed 2 bases and J shed 0 bases, with 8 bases lying between them. This CDR3 is 15 amino acids long. Germline CDR1 MNHNY, CDR2 SVGAGI (reference sequence). The CDR3 reads CASSYRTGSGNTIYF. The CDR3 DNA is TGTGCCAGCAGTTACAGGACCGGCTCTGGAAACACCATATATTTT.

The gene calls are TRBV5-1 and TRBJ2-7; D remains unclear. This CDR3 has 13 amino acids. Germline V gene sequence: CDR1 SGHRS, CDR2 YFSETQ. The germline V and J ends were trimmed by 4 bases and 9 bases, with 17 bases remaining between them. The CDR3 DNA is TGCGCCAGCAGCCCCTCGGCGTCTAACGGGCAGTACTTC. This translates into CASSPSASNGQYF.

This chain links TRBV5-1 with TRBJ2-7, with 7 bases that match TRBD2. The CDR3 consists of 14 residues. Germline V gives CDR1 SGHRS, CDR2 YFSETQ. Trimming removed 4 bases from V and 5 bases from J; junction bases left unmatched: 9. The CDR3 region is CASSPREDVNEQYF. CDR3 nucleotides: TGCGCCAGCAGCCCCCGGGAGGACGTCAACGAGCAGTACTTC.

A remark on this clone: This CDR3 is also generated by other DNA sequences in the sample. This chain links TRBV18 with TRBJ1-1, with 7 bases matching TRBD1. From germline, CDR1 is KGHSH and CDR2 LQKENI. The CDR3 length is 14 residues. The V segment lost 3 bases and the J segment 1 base; nucleotides outside the gene matches: 2. Here the CDR3 DNA reads TGTGCCAGCTCACCCGGACAGGAGAACACTGAAGCTTTCTTT. The encoded protein is CASSPGQENTEAFF.

This clone was seen once. The chain carries TRBV6-1 and TRBJ2-2, with 8 bases matching TRBD2. CDR1 is MNHNS, CDR2 SASEGT, per germline. The CDR3 runs to 14 residues. The V segment lost 10 bases and the J segment 3 bases; nucleotides outside the gene matches: 7. The CDR3 loop reads CATKRGFDTGELFF. In DNA, the CDR3 is TGTGCCACTAAGCGGGGGTTCGACACCGGGGAGCTGTTTTTT.

V usage is TRBV27 and J usage is TRBJ2-5, with a weak D call TRBD2 (5 bases). CDR1 is MNHEY, CDR2 SMNVEV, per germline (reference sequence). Deletions cut 3 bases from V and 2 bases from J, with 10 bases between. CDR3 length: 14 residues. The CDR3, as DNA: TGTGCCAGCAGTTTTTACGGGAATCAAGAGACCCAGTACTTC. This encodes CASSFYGNQETQYF.